This entry concerns a single TCR beta chain. Its antigen is not identified. This sample is drawn from a study of regulatory T cells in long-lasting Graves disease. TCRdb itself ran the reads through MiXCR, one entry per CDR3 protein. This sample has some 1,700 distinct CDR3 sequences, with roughly four fifths found just once. General study findings and limits: Public clonotype sharing was higher in persistent than newly diagnosed patients. Persistent disease preferred TRBV28, TRBJ1-2 and TRBJ2-5. A limited number of samples was an acknowledged limitation.

There was RNA extracted from PBMCs, and the TCR library was made from it. The CDR3 loop spans 12 amino acids. Germline V gene lookup returns CDR1 MRHNA and CDR2 SNTAGT. The V end lost 5 bases, the J end lost 7 bases, and 8 bases lay between the germline ends. The chain is built from TRBV6-4 and TRBJ2-2; D is perhaps TRBD2 (5 bases). Sample: peripheral blood mononuclear cells (PBMCs), taken with antithyroid drug treatment, in newly diagnosed or persistent Graves disease (not recorded which). This TCR derives from a young woman with Graves disease. The CDR3 coding sequence is TGTGCCAGCAGTTCCGCGGGCGGGGAGCTGTTTTTT. Translation: CASSSAGGELFF.